Below are 25 T cell receptor beta chains sequenced from a single sample in a study of regulatory T cells in long-lasting Graves disease. Combining iRepertoire HTBI primers with Arm-PCR of CDR3 regions, the authors built TCR beta libraries. TCRdb reprocessed the multiplex PCR reads with MiXCR, giving one entry per CDR3 protein. Among 400,000 to 500,000 distinct CDR3 sequences listed, under 25% were seen once. Noted time point: persistent/refractory GD, antithyroid drugs over 5 years with positive TRAb. From RNA extracted from PBMCs, the TCR library was made. The sample here was peripheral blood mononuclear cells (PBMCs), taken when the disease was refractory, from a patient treated with antithyroid drugs. Source of these receptors: a female donor with Graves disease.

This clonotype was seen a handful of times. The genes are TRBV19 and TRBJ1-1; the D is unclear. This CDR3 has 17 residues. Trimming removed 3 bases at V and 0 bases at J, with 17 bases between. The V gene's germline CDR1 is LNHDA and CDR2 SQIVND (reference sequence). The chain's CDR3 is CASSIPGQARMNTEAFF. In DNA, the CDR3 is TGTGCCAGTAGTATCCCCGGCCAGGCCCGCATGAACACTGAAGCTTTCTTT.

This clonotype has just one count. A far larger clone is one base from this, pointing to a likely read error. No conserved phenylalanine or tryptophan is present at the end of the CDR3, so a read error is the likely explanation. The chain couples TRBV7-8 to TRBJ2-2; D remains ambiguous. The CDR3 is 11 residues long. V lost 3 bases and J 7 bases, leaving 3 bases between the germline ends. Germline V gene sequence: CDR1 SGHVS, CDR2 FQNEAQ. CDR3: CASSLVGELFL. CDR3 nucleotide sequence: TGTGCCAGCAGCTTGGTCGGGGAGCTGTTTCTT.

This clonotype was counted many times. This rearrangement joins TRBV28 to TRBJ1-2; a possible D gene is TRBD1 (5 bases). CDR3 length: 13 amino acids. V was pared by 5 bases and J by 5 bases, with 12 bases between. Germline V gene sequence: CDR1 MDHEN, CDR2 SYDVKM. CDR3 sequence (DNA): TGTGCCAGCAGTCCCCTAGGGGCGTATGGCTACACCTTC. Its protein product is CASSPLGAYGYTF.

The chain has TRBV28 and TRBJ2-1; TRBD2 aligns across 9 bases. The junction had 5 bases not matched to a gene; V was cut back by 0 bases and J by 8 bases. CDR1 and CDR2 from the germline V gene are MDHEN and SYDVKM. This CDR3 region has 15 residues. CDR3 nucleotide sequence: TGTGCCAGCAGTTTATGGGGGACTAGCCTCGATGAGCAGTTCTTC. This codes for CASSLWGTSLDEQFF.

The V call is TRBV28, the J call TRBJ1-1; D perhaps matches TRBD1 (5 bases). CDR3 size: 14 residues. Germline V gene sequence: CDR1 MDHEN, CDR2 SYDVKM. The V and J ends lost 8 bases and 3 bases respectively, with 16 bases between them. The CDR3 nucleotides are TGTGCCAGCTCACCCTATTTAGGGGACACTGAAGCTTTCTTT. Protein product: CASSPYLGDTEAFF.

Many counts were recorded for this clonotype. In nucleotides, the CDR3 is TGTGCCAGCAGCTTAGCTTTCGACGAGCAGTACTTC. Its translation is CASSLAFDEQYF. The chain joins TRBV11-2 to TRBJ2-7; D unclear. Per germline, CDR1 SGHAT and CDR2 FQNNGV. The CDR3 is 12 amino acids. The V end was cut by 1 base, the J end by 5 bases, with 6 bases between.

This clonotype was found many times. The chain is built from TRBV12-3 or TRBV12-4 and TRBJ2-7; D remains ambiguous. There are 14 residues in the CDR3. Trimming took off 8 bases at V and 4 bases at J, with 18 bases between the two ends. As DNA, the CDR3 is TGTGCCAGCCGATTAGCCGGAGTCGGGTACGAGCAGTACTTC. Its protein is CASRLAGVGYEQYF.

The chain has TRBV5-1 and TRBJ2-7; 7 bases fit TRBD2. The CDR3 has 16 amino acids. The junction had 10 bases not matched to a gene; V was cut back by 3 bases and J by 1 base. The V gene's germline CDR1 is SGHRS and CDR2 YFSETQ. The CDR3 is CASSSRSGITSYEQYF. CDR3 DNA sequence: TGCGCCAGCAGCTCAAGAAGCGGGATAACTTCCTACGAGCAGTACTTC.

The chain couples TRBV2 to TRBJ2-5; maybe TRBD2 (5 bases). Near its end, the DNA agrees better with TRBJ2-1, so the J call may be wrong. The CDR3 is 14 residues long. CDR1 is SNHLY, CDR2 FYNNEI, per germline. CDR3: CASRSSRGGDEQFF. CDR3 DNA: TGTGCCAGCAGGTCCAGCCGCGGAGGAGATGAGCAGTTCTTC.

Many counts were recorded for this clonotype. The J gene is TRBJ1-2, the V gene TRBV28; 7 bases map to TRBD1. Trimming cost V 6 bases and J 0 bases; bases outside gene matches: 4. CDR3 length: 14 amino acids. CDR1 is MDHEN, CDR2 SYDVKM, per germline. The CDR3 region has the DNA TGTGCCAGCAGCAGGGGGGGTACTAACTATGGCTACACCTTC. Residues: CASSRGGTNYGYTF.

The CDR3 bases are TGTGCCAGCAGCATCCTCGACAGCGAGACCCAGTACTTC. Amino acid sequence: CASSILDSETQYF. The chain recombines TRBV27 with TRBJ2-5; TRBD1 might be the D (5 bases). The V gene lost 6 bases and the J gene lost 5 bases, with 13 bases spanning the gap. The CDR3 totals 13 residues. Per germline, CDR1 MNHEY and CDR2 SMNVEV (reference sequence).

This clonotype was counted many times. The CDR3 coding sequence is TGTGCCAGCAGTTTCGGCCGGGGGCGTCCGGATTATGGCTACACCTTC. Protein product: CASSFGRGRPDYGYTF. The chain has TRBV27 and TRBJ1-2; a weak D match, TRBD1 (6 bases). Per the germline V gene, CDR1 is MNHEY and CDR2 is SMNVEV (reference sequence). The V end lost 3 bases, the J end lost 5 bases, and 19 bases lay between the germline ends. This CDR3 is 16 amino acids long.

This chain uses TRBV2 with TRBJ1-2, with TRBD1 matching 9 bases. Per germline, CDR1 SNHLY and CDR2 FYNNEI. The CDR3 is made up of 14 amino acids. The V segment lost 7 bases and the J segment 7 bases; nucleotides outside the gene matches: 10. CDR3 loop: CASMPDRGRFGYTF. DNA for the CDR3: TGTGCCAGCATGCCGGACAGGGGACGCTTTGGCTACACCTTC.

This clonotype came up many times. The chain links TRBV28 to TRBJ2-2; D unresolved. CDR1 and CDR2 (germline): MDHEN, SYDVKM. Trimming stripped 1 base from V and 6 bases from J, with 9 bases between. This CDR3 is built from 14 residues. DNA for the CDR3: TGTGCCAGCAGTTTATCCCCGGGTGCCGGGGAGCTGTTTTTT. This translates into CASSLSPGAGELFF.

This clonotype was detected only a few times. This chain uses TRBV20-1 with TRBJ1-2; no clear D. Per germline, CDR1 DFQATT and CDR2 SNEGSKA (reference sequence). V was pared by 8 bases and J by 0 bases, with 10 bases between. The CDR3 runs 12 residues. The CDR3: CSLRGANYGYTF. The CDR3 DNA sequence: TGCAGTCTTAGAGGCGCTAACTATGGCTACACCTTC.

This clonotype was counted ten times or more. This chain uses TRBV2 with TRBJ2-7; TRBD1 agrees at 7 bases. The CDR3 runs to 14 residues. After removal of 6 bases from V and 0 bases from J, the junction contained 5 bases not matched to a gene. Germline assignment: CDR1 SNHLY and CDR2 FYNNEI. This chain's CDR3 is CASRQGPHSYEQYF. CDR3 in DNA: TGTGCCAGCAGACAGGGGCCCCACTCCTACGAGCAGTACTTC.

This clonotype was found a few times. The chain is built from TRBV20-1 and TRBJ1-5; 9 bases agree with TRBD1. The CDR3 runs 15 residues. The germline CDR1 and CDR2 sequences are DFQATT and SNEGSKA (reference sequence). Germline trimming cut 5 bases from V and 6 bases from J; bases unmatched to any gene: 11. The CDR3 DNA reads TGCAGTGCTCATCCGGGACAGGGTTCAGGTCAGCCCCAGCATTTT. It specifies CSAHPGQGSGQPQHF.

In this sample, this clonotype turned up many times. V gene TRBV12-3 or TRBV12-4 combines with J gene TRBJ2-7, with 13 bases aligning to TRBD2. V gave up 4 bases and J gave up 4 bases; unmatched junction bases: 13. The CDR3 has 18 residues. The CDR3 protein is CASSSGTSGAKEPYEQYF. CDR3 nucleotides: TGTGCCAGCAGTTCCGGGACTAGCGGGGCTAAGGAGCCTTACGAGCAGTACTTC.

This clonotype was picked up a small number of times. V usage is TRBV12-3 or TRBV12-4 and J usage is TRBJ2-7; 9 bases are a match to TRBD1. With 6 bases clipped from V and 2 bases from J, the junction kept 5 bases outside the gene matches. This CDR3 spans 14 amino acids. The CDR3 spells CASSVTGGPYEQYF. In DNA, the CDR3 is TGTGCCAGCAGCGTAACAGGGGGCCCCTACGAGCAGTACTTC.

This clonotype has just one count. A junction end diverges from the germline sequence, so it may reflect a read error. The chain is built from TRBV3-1 and TRBJ2-7; a possible D gene is TRBD2 (5 bases). The CDR3 contains 14 residues. CDR1 is LGHDT and CDR2 is YNNKEL in the germline V gene (reference sequence). The CDR3 reads CASSDWRSSYEQHF. The CDR3 coding sequence is TGTGCCAGCAGCGACTGGAGGAGCTCCTACGAGCAGCACTTC.

The rearrangement links TRBV20-1 to TRBJ2-7, with D unclear. The CDR3 is 12 residues long. Germline CDR1 reads DFQATT; CDR2 reads SNEGSKA (reference sequence). Between the trimmed V and J ends, which lost 6 bases and 4 bases, there was a span of 13 bases. CDR3 DNA: TGCAGTGCGAAGGGATCTCCATACGAGCAGTACTTC. Its protein is CSAKGSPYEQYF.

At least ten counts were recorded for this clonotype. The CDR3 loop reads CASSVGGGNGYTF. The CDR3 bases are TGTGCCAGCAGCGTAGGGGGGGGGAATGGCTACACCTTC. The chain carries TRBV9 and TRBJ1-2; D is perhaps TRBD1 (5 bases). V lost 0 bases and J lost 6, with 9 bases in between. The germline V gene has CDR1 SGDLS and CDR2 YYNGEE. The CDR3 totals 13 residues.

This clonotype has only a few counts. The J gene is TRBJ2-7, the V gene TRBV27; D is possibly TRBD2 (6 bases). Germline V gives CDR1 MNHEY, CDR2 SMNVEV (reference sequence). This CDR3 spans 16 amino acids. The V end was cut by 0 bases, the J end by 3 bases, with 15 bases between. Written as DNA, the CDR3 is TGTGCCAGCAGTTTATCGATCCGGGTAGCGGACTACGAGCAGTACTTC. Protein sequence: CASSLSIRVADYEQYF.

The CDR3 nucleotides are TGTGCCAGCAGCCGTCTCCCCGCGAGGAGCGGGGCCGGGACCTCCCCAGAGACCCAGTACTTC. It is translated as CASSRLPARSGAGTSPETQYF. The gene calls are TRBV5-4 and TRBJ2-5; the match to TRBD2 covers 7 bases. Per the germline V gene, CDR1 is SGHNT and CDR2 is YYREEE (reference sequence). The CDR3 spans 21 residues. Unmatched junction bases numbered 28, after V lost 4 bases and J lost 4 bases.

J is TRBJ2-2 and V is TRBV20-1; D gene uncertain. Germline CDR1 DFQATT, CDR2 SNEGSKA (reference sequence). The CDR3 has 15 residues. V lost 3 bases to trimming and J lost 0 bases, with 11 bases between them. The CDR3 loop reads CSASPRATNTGELFF. CDR3 nucleotide sequence: TGCAGTGCTAGCCCCCGGGCGACGAACACCGGGGAGCTGTTTTTT.